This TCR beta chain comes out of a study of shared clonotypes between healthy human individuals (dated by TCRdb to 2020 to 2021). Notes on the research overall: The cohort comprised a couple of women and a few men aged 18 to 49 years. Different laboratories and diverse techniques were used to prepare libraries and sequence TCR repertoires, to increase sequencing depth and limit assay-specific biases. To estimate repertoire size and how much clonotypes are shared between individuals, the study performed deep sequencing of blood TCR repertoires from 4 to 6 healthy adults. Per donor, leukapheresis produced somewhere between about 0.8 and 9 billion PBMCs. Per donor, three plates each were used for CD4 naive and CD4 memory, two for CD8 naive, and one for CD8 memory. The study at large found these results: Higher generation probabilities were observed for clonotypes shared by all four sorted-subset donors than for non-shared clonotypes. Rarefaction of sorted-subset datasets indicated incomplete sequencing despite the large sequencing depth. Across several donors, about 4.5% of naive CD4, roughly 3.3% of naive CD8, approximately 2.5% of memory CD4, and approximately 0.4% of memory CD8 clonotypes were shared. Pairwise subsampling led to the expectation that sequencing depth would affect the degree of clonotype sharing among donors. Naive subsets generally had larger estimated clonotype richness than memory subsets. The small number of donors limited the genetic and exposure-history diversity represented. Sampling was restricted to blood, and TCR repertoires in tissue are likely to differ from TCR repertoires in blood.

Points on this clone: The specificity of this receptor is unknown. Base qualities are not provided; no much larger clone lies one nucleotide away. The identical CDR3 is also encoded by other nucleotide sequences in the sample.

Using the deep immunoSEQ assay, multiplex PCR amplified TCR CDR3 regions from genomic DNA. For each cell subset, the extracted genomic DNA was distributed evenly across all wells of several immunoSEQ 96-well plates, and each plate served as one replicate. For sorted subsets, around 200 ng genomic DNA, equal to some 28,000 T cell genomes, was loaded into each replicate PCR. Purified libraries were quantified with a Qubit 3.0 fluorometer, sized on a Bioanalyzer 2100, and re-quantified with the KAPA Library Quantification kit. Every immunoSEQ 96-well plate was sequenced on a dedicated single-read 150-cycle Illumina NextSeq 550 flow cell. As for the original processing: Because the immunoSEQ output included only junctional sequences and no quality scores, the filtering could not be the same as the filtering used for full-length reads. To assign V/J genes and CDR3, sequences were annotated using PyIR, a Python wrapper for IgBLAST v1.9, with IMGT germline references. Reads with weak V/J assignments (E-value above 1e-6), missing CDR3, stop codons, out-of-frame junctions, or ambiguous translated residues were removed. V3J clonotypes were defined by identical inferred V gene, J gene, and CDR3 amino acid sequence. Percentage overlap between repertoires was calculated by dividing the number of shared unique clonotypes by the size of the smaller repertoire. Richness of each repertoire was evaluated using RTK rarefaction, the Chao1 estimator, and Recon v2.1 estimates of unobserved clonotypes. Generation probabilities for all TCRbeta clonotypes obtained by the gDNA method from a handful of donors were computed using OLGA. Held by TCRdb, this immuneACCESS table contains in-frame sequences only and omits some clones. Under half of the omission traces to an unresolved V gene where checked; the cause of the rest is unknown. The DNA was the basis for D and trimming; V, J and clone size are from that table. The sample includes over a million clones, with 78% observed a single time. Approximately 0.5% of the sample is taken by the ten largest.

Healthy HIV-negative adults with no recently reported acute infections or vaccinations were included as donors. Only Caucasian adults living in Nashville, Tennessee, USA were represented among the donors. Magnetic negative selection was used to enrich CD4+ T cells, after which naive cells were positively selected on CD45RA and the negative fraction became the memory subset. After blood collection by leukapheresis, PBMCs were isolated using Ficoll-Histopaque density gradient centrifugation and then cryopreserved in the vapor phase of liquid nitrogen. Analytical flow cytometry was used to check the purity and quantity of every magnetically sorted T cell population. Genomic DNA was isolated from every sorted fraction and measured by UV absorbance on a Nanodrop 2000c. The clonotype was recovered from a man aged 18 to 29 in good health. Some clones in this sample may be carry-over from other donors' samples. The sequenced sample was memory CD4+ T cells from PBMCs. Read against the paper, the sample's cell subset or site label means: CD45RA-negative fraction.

The CDR3 sequence is CAWSTSGYNEQFF. The base sequence is TGTGCCTGGAGTACTAGCGGTTACAATGAGCAGTTCTTC. The sequence joins TRBV30 to TRBJ2-1, and 8 bases in between align with TRBD2. Spanning cysteine to phenylalanine, the CDR3 consists of 13 amino acids. Here the CDR3 DNA is all that survives: 39 bases in frame from base 1. As encoded in the germline V gene (reference sequence), CDR1 is GTSNPN while CDR2 is SVGIG. Trimming removed 2 bases from V and 4 bases from J; the gene matches leave 1 base unexplained.